This T cell receptor beta chain was retrieved from a study of T cell responses to AZD1222 COVID-19 vaccine. Study-wide results and caveats: A mostly white British donor set with more females was recruited, and clonal diversity was possibly underestimated. Baseline seropositivity occurred in only 5 to 7 AZD1222 recipients.

CDR1 is MDHEN and CDR2 is SYDVKM in the germline V gene. V gave up 5 bases and J gave up 4 bases, with 14 bases separating them. CDR3 length equals 14 residues. Remarks on this clone: The antigen is not known.

The assay was immunoSEQ multiplex PCR, and TCRdb's table has in-frame clones only and misses some. This sample has about 56,000 clones, with 80% to 90% found just once. The chain has TRBV28 and TRBJ1-2; tentative D call: TRBD1 (6 bases). This TCR came from an adult in good health. Sample: peripheral blood, taken on day 0 of AZD1222 vaccination. The CDR3 DNA reads as TGTGCCAGCAGTATCCGGGGGGGGCTCTATGGCTACACCTTC. It translates to CASSIRGGLYGYTF.